This T cell receptor (beta chain) was profiled in a study of OX40 agonist ivuxolimab in advanced cancers. A note on the overall study: The costimulatory receptor OX40 (CD134) was targeted by ivuxolimab, a fully human IgG2 agonistic monoclonal antibody. Intravenous ivuxolimab was administered to patients every 2 weeks at six dose levels: 0.01, 0.1, 0.3, 1.5, 3 and 10 mg/kg. Of the 50 to 55 dose-escalation patients, hepatocellular carcinoma was present in roughly 19, melanoma in roughly 15, renal cell carcinoma in 9 and head and neck cancer in 9. A male proportion of 70% to 90% and a mean age of about 60 years, ranging from 23 to 79, were recorded for the dose-escalation cohort. Prior anti-PD-1, anti-PD-L1 or anti-CTLA-4 therapy was permitted, and 40% to 50% of dose-escalation patients had received checkpoint inhibitors. Partial responses occurred in three dose-escalation patients, of whom one had hepatocellular carcinoma and two had cutaneous melanoma. The purpose of peripheral TCRbeta sequencing was to test whether ivuxolimab changed TCR sequence diversity and led to clonal T-cell expansion. The paper describes the monotherapy dose-escalation part (N ≈ 51 patients) of the phase I trial of ivuxolimab. What the study reported, not specific to this receptor: After ivuxolimab, expanded clones were on average more numerous among CD8+ T cells than among CD4+ T cells. At doses of 0.1 to 3.0 mg/kg, clonal expansion of both CD4+ and CD8+ blood T cells was observed from baseline to week 6. Which antigens the clonally expanded peripheral T cells were specific for was not determined. In the 0.1-3.0 mg/kg groups, partial responders had among the lowest normalized peripheral clonal expansion, particularly in CD8+ T cells. Low levels of normalized T-cell clonal expansion were also seen in some nonresponding patients.

Patients with a history of autoimmune disease or receiving systemic immunosuppression were excluded from the trial. Peripheral blood for TCR sequencing was collected from all dose cohorts at baseline, on cycle 4 day 1, and on cycle 7 day 1. The samples were taken from a phase I, first-in-human, multicenter, open-label dose-escalation trial of ivuxolimab. The trial enrolled adults with locally advanced or metastatic head and neck squamous cell, hepatocellular, melanoma or renal cell carcinoma. Before TCR sequencing, CD4+ and CD8+ T cells were separately sorted from peripheral blood. Counted from cysteine to phenylalanine, this CDR3 has 16 amino acids. Only the CDR3 part of the read is kept: 48 bases, read in frame from the first base. The germline V gene provides CDR1 LGHNA and CDR2 YNFKEQ. The germline V and J ends show losses of 4 bases and 6 bases respectively, and no gene match explains 9 bases of the junction.

Genomic DNA was isolated from the sorted cells so that the TCRbeta CDR3 region could be sequenced. TCRbeta CDR3 regions were sequenced using the immunoSEQ Assay. Imported from immuneACCESS, the table was reduced by TCRdb to in-frame sequences with V and J called. These copies leave out some clones; in studies compared against another copy, an unresolved V gene accounts for under half, and the cause of the remainder is not known. This sample lists 50,000 to 65,000 clones; roughly 77% were detected once. About 0.8% of the sample goes to the ten largest clones. On this clone itself: There is no known antigen for this receptor. No much larger clone is present one base from it, and per-base qualities are unavailable.

This specimen was CD4+ or CD8+ T cells sorted from blood, taken in a trial of the OX40 agonist ivuxolimab. This TCR was sampled from an adult with an advanced solid tumor such as melanoma, head and neck, liver or kidney cancer. In this chain, TRBV4-2 is recombined with TRBJ2-1, with 10 bases aligning to TRBD2. The nucleotides are TGTGCCAGCAGCCTACTAGCGGGGTCCTCGGGCAATGAGCAGTTCTTC. It codes for CASSLLAGSSGNEQFF.